One and the same sample provided the 22 T cell receptor beta chains below, sequenced in a study of T cells in pancreatic ductal adenocarcinoma. TCRdb's table, derived via immunoSEQ multiplex PCR, lists solely in-frame clones and lacks some. The sample shows about 11,000 clones, around 86% of them seen only once. Selected pancreatic ductal adenocarcinoma patients had undergone surgery without neoadjuvant therapy. Sequenced input: PBMCs. These receptors originate from a human donor with pancreatic ductal adenocarcinoma.

V usage is TRBV7-9 and J usage is TRBJ1-2, with D unclear. The V gene lost 4 bases and the J gene lost 8 bases, with 11 bases spanning the gap. Germline CDR1 and CDR2: SEHNR and FQNEAQ (reference sequence). This CDR3 contains 12 residues. The CDR3 reads CASSSRLGGYTF. DNA of the CDR3: TGTGCCAGCAGCTCCCGACTAGGGGGCTACACCTTC. The entire variable domain, with the rest obtained from reference TRBV7-9 and TRBJ1-2, is as follows: DTGVSQNPRHKITKRGQNVTFRCDPISEHNRLYWYRQTLGQGPEFLTYFQNEAQLEKSRLLSDRFSAERPKGSFSTLEIQRTEQGDSAMYLCASSSRLGGYTFGSGTRLTVV.

The V and J genes are TRBV7-3 and TRBJ2-2; D call uncertain. This CDR3 has 14 residues. Germline-derived CDR1 and CDR2 are SGHTA and FQGTGA. V lost 6 bases, J lost 6 bases, and 14 bases lay in between. Here the CDR3 DNA reads TGTGCCAGCAGTCGCCAGCCATTGGCCGGGGAGCTGTTTTTT. Its translation is CASSRQPLAGELFF.

In DNA form, the CDR3 reads TGTGCCTGGAGTCGTAAGGGGCGTTCAGATACGCAGTATTTT. Translated: CAWSRKGRSDTQYF. This sequence joins TRBV30 and TRBJ2-3; D possibly corresponds to TRBD1 (5 bases). The germline V gene encodes CDR1 GTSNPN and CDR2 SVGIG (reference sequence). The V and J ends lost 2 bases and 4 bases respectively, with 13 bases between them. This CDR3 contains 14 residues. Looking up the rest from reference TRBV30 and TRBJ2-3 gives the full variable domain: SQTIHQWPATLVQPVGSPLSLECTVEGTSNPNLYWYRQAAGRGLQLLFYSVGIGQISSEVPQNLSASRPQDRQFILSSKKLLLSDSGFYLCAWSRKGRSDTQYFGPGTRLTVL.

The chain carries TRBV5-4 and TRBJ1-4, with a weak D call TRBD1 (5 bases). The CDR3 has 15 amino acids. Germline V gene data show CDR1 as SGHNT and CDR2 as YYREEE (reference sequence). Trimming shortened V by 3 bases and J by 5 bases, and 14 bases separated the two germline ends. CDR3 in DNA: TGTGCCAGCAGCTCAAAGGGGAGGGGAAATGAAAAACTGTTTTTT. Encoded protein: CASSSKGRGNEKLFF. Combining the CDR3 with reference TRBV5-4 and TRBJ1-4 gives the whole variable domain ETGVTQSPTHLIKTRGQQVTLRCSSQSGHNTVSWYQQALGQGPQFIFQYYREEENGRGNFPPRFSGLQFPNYSSELNVNALELDDSALYLCASSSKGRGNEKLFFGSGTQLSVL.

The chain carries TRBV2 and TRBJ2-1, with a possible D match to TRBD1 (5 bases). V lost 7 bases and J 3 bases, leaving 13 bases between the germline ends. This CDR3 has 14 residues. CDR1 is SNHLY, CDR2 FYNNEI, per germline. This CDR3 is CASTLQGGYNEQFF. The DNA of the CDR3 is TGTGCCAGCACCCTGCAGGGCGGCTACAATGAGCAGTTCTTC.

The chain uses TRBV29-1 and TRBJ2-7, with D unresolved. Per the germline V gene, CDR1 is SQVTM and CDR2 is ANQGSEA. The CDR3 is 14 amino acids. V was cut by 1 base and J by 1 base, with 11 bases left in between. The CDR3 protein is CSVEGPAGSYEQYF. CDR3 bases: TGCAGCGTTGAAGGCCCGGCCGGATCCTACGAGCAGTACTTC.

DNA of the CDR3: TGTGCCATCAGTGACAACAGGACCCCATATGGCTACACCTTC. This codes for CAISDNRTPYGYTF. J is TRBJ1-2 and V is TRBV10-3, with a weak D call TRBD1 (5 bases). V lost 3 bases to trimming and J lost 5 bases, with 13 bases between them. The CDR3 runs 14 residues. Germline CDR1 and CDR2: ENHRY and SYGVKD.

Of note for this clone: Since no conserved phenylalanine or tryptophan closes the CDR3, a read error is the likely cause. It is unclear where the CDR3 begins or ends on the DNA, so no DNA is shown, and the CDR3 is as TCRdb lists it. This chain connects TRBV5-6 to TRBJ1-4; whether TRBD1, the table's D call, matches the DNA was not checked. The CDR3 adds up to 13 amino acids, both ends counted. CDR1 SGHDT and CDR2 YYEEEE come from the germline V gene. The CDR3 loop is CASSLSGTAPTGV.

The chain is built from TRBV27 and TRBJ2-7, with a tentative D call TRBD2 (7 bases). CDR3 length: 14 amino acids. The germline V gene encodes CDR1 MNHEY and CDR2 SMNVEV (reference sequence). Trimming pared 8 bases from V and 3 bases from J, leaving 17 bases between. The CDR3 bases are TGTGCCAGCTCCGAGGGGGGGGCCTACTACGAGCAGTACTTC. Protein product: CASSEGGAYYEQYF.

DNA for the CDR3: TGTGCCAGCAGTTACTCAGGGGTGGCCAAAAACATTCAGTACTTC. It codes for CASSYSGVAKNIQYF. V usage is TRBV6-5 and J usage is TRBJ2-4; D might be TRBD1 (5 bases). Germline V gene lookup returns CDR1 MNHEY and CDR2 SVGAGI. This CDR3 is 15 amino acids long. V shed 0 bases and J shed 1 base, with 7 bases lying between them.

The rearrangement uses TRBV19 and TRBJ1-3; D is undetermined. Between the trimmed V and J ends, which lost 5 bases and 4 bases, there was a span of 6 bases. Germline V gene sequence: CDR1 LNHDA, CDR2 SQIVND (reference sequence). The CDR3 runs 12 residues. The CDR3 region is CASSSRGNTIYF. CDR3 DNA: TGTGCCAGTAGTTCCAGAGGAAACACCATATATTTT.

This rearrangement joins TRBV19 to TRBJ1-1; D remains ambiguous. The germline V gene encodes CDR1 LNHDA and CDR2 SQIVND (reference sequence). V was clipped by 8 bases and J by 5 bases, with 27 bases between them. This CDR3 is built from 17 residues. CDR3 sequence: CASFSADHPSTWTEAFF. DNA of the CDR3: TGTGCCAGTTTTTCAGCCGACCATCCCAGCACGTGGACTGAAGCTTTCTTT.

CDR3 amino acids: CASRDGYEQYF. CDR3 coding DNA: TGTGCCAGCCGGGACGGCTACGAGCAGTACTTC. The rearrangement uses TRBV6-5 and TRBJ2-7; D assignment may be TRBD1 or TRBD2 (5 bases each). The V end lost 8 bases, the J end lost 3 bases, and 8 bases lay between the germline ends. Germline V gene lookup returns CDR1 MNHEY and CDR2 SVGAGI. This CDR3 comprises 11 residues.

V usage is TRBV6-5 and J usage is TRBJ1-5; 7 nucleotides line up with TRBD1. This CDR3 region has 14 residues. Trimming at V came to 4 bases and at J to 2 bases, leaving 2 bases not matched to a gene. Germline CDR1 is MNHEY and CDR2 is SVGAGI. CDR3 sequence reads: CASSSGTGNQPQHF. The CDR3 DNA reads TGTGCCAGCAGTTCCGGGACAGGCAATCAGCCCCAGCATTTT.

CDR3 bases: TGCGCCAGCAGCTTGGAACCAGGGGTTGGGCAGTACGAGCAGTACTTC. This encodes CASSLEPGVGQYEQYF. The rearrangement links TRBV5-1 to TRBJ2-7; weak D call: TRBD1 (6 bases). This CDR3 region has 16 residues. CDR1 is SGHRS, CDR2 YFSETQ, per germline. The ends were cut back, 0 bases at V and 4 bases at J, with 17 bases in the middle. The full variable domain, its missing parts supplied by reference TRBV5-1 and TRBJ2-7, is KAGVTQTPRYLIKTRGQQVTLSCSPISGHRSVSWYQQTPGQGLQFLFEYFSETQRNKGNFPGRFSGRQFSNSRSEMNVSTLELGDSALYLCASSLEPGVGQYEQYFGPGTRLTVT.

The sample holds a few counts of this clone. This chain links TRBV6-6 with TRBJ2-7; TRBD2 might be the D (5 bases). Germline V gene sequence: CDR1 MNHNY, CDR2 SVGAGI (reference sequence). This CDR3 comprises 14 residues. V was shortened by 5 bases and J by 2 bases, with 13 bases between the two germline ends. CDR3 sequence (DNA): TGTGCCAGCAGTGTACCTGGGGAGACCTACGAGCAGTACTTC. Its translation: CASSVPGETYEQYF.

For the CDR3, the DNA is TGTGCCAGCAGCCAAGATACCCGGACGAAGGAGGGCTATGGCTACACCTTC. Protein: CASSQDTRTKEGYGYTF. The chain recombines TRBV14 with TRBJ1-2, with D uncertain. The germline gives CDR1 SGHDN, CDR2 FVKESK. CDR3 length: 17 amino acids. The V gene lost 0 bases and the J gene lost 4 bases, with 18 bases spanning the gap.

This clone showed up just a few times. The chain links TRBV6-4 to TRBJ2-5, with a possible D match to TRBD2 (5 bases). Between the trimmed V and J ends, which lost 6 bases and 2 bases, there was a span of 10 bases. There are 13 residues in the CDR3. Looked up from germline, CDR1 is MRHNA and CDR2 is SNTAGT. CDR3 DNA: TGTGCCAGCAGCCTCGGGAAGCAAGAGACCCAGTACTTC. This translates into CASSLGKQETQYF.

The gene calls are TRBV9 and TRBJ2-3; the D call may be TRBD1 or TRBD2 (5 bases each). V lost 0 bases and J 0 bases, leaving 11 bases between the germline ends. Per germline, CDR1 SGDLS and CDR2 YYNGEE. The CDR3 consists of 16 residues. DNA for the CDR3: TGTGCCAGCAGCGTAGATGGGGACCCAAGCACAGATACGCAGTATTTT. Its translation: CASSVDGDPSTDTQYF.

The V call is TRBV30, the J call TRBJ2-5; a weak D match, TRBD2 (5 bases). This CDR3 region has 13 residues. Germline V gene lookup returns CDR1 GTSNPN and CDR2 SVGIG (reference sequence). V was trimmed by 0 bases and J by 5 bases, leaving 10 bases between them. The CDR3 DNA is TGTGCCTGGAGTGTACCCCCGGGGGAGACCCAGTACTTC. Its translation is CAWSVPPGETQYF.

The J gene is TRBJ2-5, the V gene TRBV7-9; no firm D call. V dropped 5 bases and J dropped 6 bases, with 7 bases sitting between them. The CDR3 has 11 amino acids. The germline V gene encodes CDR1 SEHNR and CDR2 FQNEAQ (reference sequence). CDR3 sequence: CASSPQKTQYF. The DNA of the CDR3 is TGTGCCAGCAGCCCGCAGAAGACCCAGTACTTC.

The V call is TRBV28, the J call TRBJ1-2; D remains ambiguous. V was shortened by 2 bases and J by 4 bases, with 14 bases between the two germline ends. The CDR3 sequence is 15 residues long. Per the germline V gene, CDR1 is MDHEN and CDR2 is SYDVKM. In nucleotides, the CDR3 is TGTGCCAGCAGTTTAGGGTCATACGGGATCTATGGCTACACCTTC. Amino acids: CASSLGSYGIYGYTF.